This TCR beta chain was profiled in a study of cytomegalovirus exposure and HLA in healthy donors. The PCR used 60 Vbeta and 13 Jbeta primers. The assay was immunoSEQ multiplex PCR, and TCRdb's table has in-frame clones only and misses some. This repertoire shows tens of thousands of clones, 82% found once; its top ten account for approximately 3.6%. This TCR was recovered from a man in his fifties or sixties in good health and CMV-seronegative. Sequencing input: PBMCs.

The CDR3 bases are TGTGCCAGTAGTACCAGGACCTACAATGAGCAGTTCTTC. Amino acid sequence: CASSTRTYNEQFF. The V and J genes are TRBV19 and TRBJ2-1; D uncertain. Germline V gene lookup returns CDR1 LNHDA and CDR2 SQIVND (reference sequence). The CDR3 covers 13 residues. The V and J ends lost 4 bases and 2 bases respectively, with 6 bases between them.